The present entry profiles one TCR beta chain with its context. TCRdb's copy holds only in-frame clones and misses some; the assay was immunoSEQ multiplex PCR. The sample includes fewer than 150,000 clones, approximately 90% seen only once; the top ten take 6% to 8%. The data stem from a study of control samples from healthy donors and cancer patients. Sample: blood. This TCR came from a woman between 18 and 29 years old in good health.

DNA of the CDR3: TGTGCCACCAGTGATGCGACAGGGGTGCAGCCCCAGCATTTT. It translates to CATSDATGVQPQHF. V gene TRBV24-1 combines with J gene TRBJ1-5; 8 positions match TRBD1. Germline assignment: CDR1 KGHDR and CDR2 SFDVKD. The CDR3 runs to 14 residues. V lost 3 bases and J lost 7; bases outside the gene matches: 4.